This paragraph covers one T cell receptor beta chain sequence. The CDR3 sequence is 14 residues long. J lost 5 bases, V lost 1 base, and 2 bases had no gene match. Germline CDR1 SGHNT, CDR2 YENEEA. These data originate in a study of blood T cell repertoires in COVID-19. Data came from immunoSEQ multiplex PCR; TCRdb stores just in-frame clones and leaves some out. The sample includes fewer than 300,000 clones, just over 85% of them seen just once. The origin of this receptor is a man over 45 with COVID-19, enrolled during active disease. Sequencing input: peripheral blood. The V and J genes are TRBV11-3 and TRBJ2-1; 7 bases map to TRBD1. Here the CDR3 DNA reads TGTGCCAGCAGCTTAGGGGGACAGAACAATGAGCAGTTCTTC. This translates into CASSLGGQNNEQFF.